The clone carrying this T cell receptor (beta chain) was counted between two and nine times. Its antigen is unidentified. This record comes from a study of CD8+CD57+ T cells in acquired aplastic anemia. Broader study findings: Patients and controls shared twenty-nine CD8+ CDR3 sequences.

V lost 5 bases and J lost 2, with 13 bases in between. This CDR3 is 14 amino acids long. Germline CDR1 and CDR2: SNHLY and FYNNEI. Genomic DNA templated the TCR beta VDJ and CDR3 profiling. TCRdb fed the reads into MiXCR, producing one record per CDR3 protein. The profile covers 35,000 to 50,000 distinct CDR3 sequences, with 68% appearing a single time and about 25% taken by the ten largest. The chain is built from TRBV2 and TRBJ2-7, with D perhaps matching TRBD1 (6 bases). The clonotype was recovered from a human donor in good health, serving as a control. The sample taken for sequencing was sorted CD4+, CD8+, or CD8+CD57+ T cells (not recorded which) from PBMCs. CDR3 in DNA: TGTGCCAGCAGTATAAACAGGGAGCCCTACGAGCAGTACTTC. This sequence encodes CASSINREPYEQYF. Full variable domain (remainder filled in from reference TRBV2 and TRBJ2-7): EPEVTQTPSHQVTQMGQEVILRCVPISNHLYFYWYRQILGQKVEFLVSFYNNEISEKSEIFDDQFSVERPDGSNFTLKIRSTKLEDSAMYFCASSINREPYEQYFGPGTRLTVT.